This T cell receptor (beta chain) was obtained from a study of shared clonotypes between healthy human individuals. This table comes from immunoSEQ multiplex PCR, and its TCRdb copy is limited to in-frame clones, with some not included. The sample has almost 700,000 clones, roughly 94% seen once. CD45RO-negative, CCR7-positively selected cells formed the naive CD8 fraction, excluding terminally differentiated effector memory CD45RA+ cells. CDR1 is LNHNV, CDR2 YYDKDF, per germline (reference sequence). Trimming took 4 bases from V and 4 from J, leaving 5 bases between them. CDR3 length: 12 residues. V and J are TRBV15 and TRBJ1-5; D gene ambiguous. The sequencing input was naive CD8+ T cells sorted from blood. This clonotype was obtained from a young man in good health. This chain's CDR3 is CATSMGNQPQHF. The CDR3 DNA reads TGTGCCACCAGCATGGGAAATCAGCCCCAGCATTTT.